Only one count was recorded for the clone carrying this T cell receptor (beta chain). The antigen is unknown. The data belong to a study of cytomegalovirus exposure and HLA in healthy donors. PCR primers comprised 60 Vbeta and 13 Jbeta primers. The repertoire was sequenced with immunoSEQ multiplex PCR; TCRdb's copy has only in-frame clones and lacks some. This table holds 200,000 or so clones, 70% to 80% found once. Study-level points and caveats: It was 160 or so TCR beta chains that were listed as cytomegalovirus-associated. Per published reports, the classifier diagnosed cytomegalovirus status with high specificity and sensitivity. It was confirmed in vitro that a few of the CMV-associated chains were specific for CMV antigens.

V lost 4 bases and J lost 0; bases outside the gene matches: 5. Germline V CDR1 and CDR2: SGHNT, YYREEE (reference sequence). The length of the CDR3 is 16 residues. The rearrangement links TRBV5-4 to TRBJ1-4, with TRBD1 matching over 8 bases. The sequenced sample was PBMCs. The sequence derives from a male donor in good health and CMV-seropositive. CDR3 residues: CASSRGQVPTNEKLFF. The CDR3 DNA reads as TGTGCCAGCAGCCGGGGACAGGTACCAACTAATGAAAAACTGTTTTTT.